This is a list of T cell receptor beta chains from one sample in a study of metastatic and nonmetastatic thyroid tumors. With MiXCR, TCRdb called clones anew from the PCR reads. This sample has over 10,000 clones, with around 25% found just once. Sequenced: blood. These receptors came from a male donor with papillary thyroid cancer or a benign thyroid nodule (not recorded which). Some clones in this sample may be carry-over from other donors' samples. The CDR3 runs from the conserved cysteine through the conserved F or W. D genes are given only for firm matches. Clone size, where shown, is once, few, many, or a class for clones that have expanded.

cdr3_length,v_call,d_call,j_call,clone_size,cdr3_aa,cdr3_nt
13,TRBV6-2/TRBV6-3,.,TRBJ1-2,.,CASSYRDNYGYTF,TGTGCCAGCAGTTACAGGGATAACTATGGCTACACCTTC
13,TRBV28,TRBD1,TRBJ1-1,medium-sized,CASSRQGGAEAFF,TGTGCCAGCAGTCGGCAGGGGGGAGCTGAAGCTTTCTTT
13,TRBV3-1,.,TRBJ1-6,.,CASSQGEDSPLHF,TGTGCCAGCAGCCAGGGGGAGGATTCACCCCTCCACTTT
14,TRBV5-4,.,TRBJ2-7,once,CASSPNPGSYEQYF,TGTGCCAGCAGCCCAAACCCGGGCTCCTACGAGCAGTACTTC
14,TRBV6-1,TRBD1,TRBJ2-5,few,CASSERGQEETQYF,TGTGCCAGCAGTGAAAGGGGACAGGAAGAGACCCAGTACTTC
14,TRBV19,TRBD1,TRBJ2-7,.,CASRSTGQSYEQYF,TGTGCCAGTAGGTCAACGGGACAGTCCTACGAGCAGTACTTC
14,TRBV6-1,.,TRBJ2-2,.,CASRIVGASGELFF,TGTGCCAGCAGAATCGTGGGAGCCTCCGGGGAGCTGTTTTTT
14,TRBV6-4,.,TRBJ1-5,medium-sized,CASSHGVGNQPQHF,TGTGCCAGCAGTCATGGAGTTGGCAATCAGCCCCAGCATTTT
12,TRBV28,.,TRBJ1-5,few,CASLRSNQPQHF,TGTGCCAGCCTCCGATCGAATCAGCCCCAGCATTTT
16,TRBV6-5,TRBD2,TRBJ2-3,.,CASSDSLAGDVNTQYF,TGTGCCAGCAGTGACTCCCTAGCGGGAGATGTGAATACGCAGTATTTT
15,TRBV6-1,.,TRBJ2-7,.,CASRGLGDWNHEQYF,TGTGCCAGCAGGGGATTAGGGGATTGGAACCACGAGCAGTACTTC
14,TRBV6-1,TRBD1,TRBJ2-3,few,CASSGTGDTDTQYF,TGTGCCAGCAGTGGGACAGGTGACACAGATACGCAGTATTTT
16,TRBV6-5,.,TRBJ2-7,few,CASSYSIGDSAYEQYF,TGTGCCAGCAGTTACTCGATTGGGGACTCTGCCTACGAGCAGTACTTC
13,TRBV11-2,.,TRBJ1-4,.,CASSLGEDEKLFF,TGTGCCAGCAGCTTAGGGGAGGATGAAAAACTGTTTTTT
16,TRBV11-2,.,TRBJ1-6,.,CASSLTEASYNSPLHF,TGTGCCAGCAGCCTGACAGAGGCATCGTATAATTCACCCCTCCACTTT
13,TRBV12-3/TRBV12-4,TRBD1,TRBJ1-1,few,CASSLSDRAEAFF,TGTGCCAGCAGTTTATCTGACAGGGCTGAAGCTTTCTTT
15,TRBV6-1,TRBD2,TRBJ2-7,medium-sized,CASSASTSGGNEQYF,TGTGCCAGCAGTGCGTCGACTAGCGGGGGCAACGAGCAGTACTTC
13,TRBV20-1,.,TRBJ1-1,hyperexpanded,CSALKEGDTEAFF,TGCAGTGCCCTAAAGGAAGGGGACACTGAAGCTTTCTTT
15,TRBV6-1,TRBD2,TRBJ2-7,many,CASSEDWAGGGEQYF,TGTGCCAGCAGTGAGGACTGGGCGGGAGGAGGGGAGCAGTACTTC
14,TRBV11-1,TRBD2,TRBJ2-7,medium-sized,CASSYQREWGEQYF,TGTGCCAGCAGCTACCAGCGGGAGTGGGGTGAGCAGTACTTC
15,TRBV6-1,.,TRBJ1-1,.,CASSDSFEQGTEAFF,TGTGCCAGCAGTGACAGTTTTGAACAGGGCACTGAAGCTTTCTTT
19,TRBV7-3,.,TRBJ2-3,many,CASRGGPGLERIHTDTQYF,TGTGCCAGCAGGGGGGGGCCCGGGCTCGAGCGGATACACACAGATACGCAGTATTTT
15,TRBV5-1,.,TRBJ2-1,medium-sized,CASSLSRGLYNEQFF,TGCGCCAGCAGCTTGTCCAGGGGACTATACAATGAGCAGTTCTTC
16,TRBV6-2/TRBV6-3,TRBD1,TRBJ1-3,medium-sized,CASRPRGLLSGNTIYF,TGTGCCAGCAGACCCAGGGGGTTACTCTCTGGAAACACCATATATTTT
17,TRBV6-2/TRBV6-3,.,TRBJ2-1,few,CASSYGVGFTLYNEQFF,TGTGCCAGCAGTTACGGGGTGGGATTCACCCTTTACAATGAGCAGTTCTTC
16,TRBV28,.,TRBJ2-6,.,CASSFGHFSGANVLTF,TGTGCCAGCAGTTTCGGTCACTTCTCTGGGGCCAACGTCCTGACTTTC
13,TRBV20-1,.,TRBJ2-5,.,CSANQGRAETQYF,TGCAGTGCCAACCAAGGCAGGGCAGAGACCCAGTACTTC
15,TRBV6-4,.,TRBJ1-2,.,CASSDDERANYGYTF,TGTGCCAGCAGTGACGACGAAAGAGCTAACTATGGCTACACCTTC
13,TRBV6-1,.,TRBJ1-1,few,CASSERDRTEAFF,TGTGCCAGCAGTGAAAGGGATCGCACTGAAGCTTTCTTT
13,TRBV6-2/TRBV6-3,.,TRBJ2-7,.,CALAAGPSYEQYF,TGTGCCCTCGCGGCTGGGCCGTCCTACGAGCAATACTTC
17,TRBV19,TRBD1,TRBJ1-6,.,CASSLSGTGVRNSPLHF,TGTGCCAGTAGCCTCTCGGGGACAGGGGTACGTAATTCACCCCTCCACTTT
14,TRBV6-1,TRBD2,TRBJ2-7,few,CASSRLREDLEQYF,TGTGCCAGCAGTAGGTTGCGGGAGGACCTCGAGCAGTACTTC
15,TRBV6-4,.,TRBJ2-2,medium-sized,CASSDGIGDTGELFF,TGTGCCAGCAGTGACGGGATTGGGGACACCGGGGAGCTGTTTTTT
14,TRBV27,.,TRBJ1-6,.,CASSPGTANSPLHF,TGTGCCAGCAGTCCCGGGACTGCTAATTCACCCCTCCACTTT
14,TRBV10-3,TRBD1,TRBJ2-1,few,CAIKAGTGGNEQFF,TGTGCCATCAAAGCCGGGACAGGGGGCAATGAGCAGTTCTTC
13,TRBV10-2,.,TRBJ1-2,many,CASSGQINYGYTF,TGCGCCAGCAGTGGACAGATTAACTATGGCTACACCTTC
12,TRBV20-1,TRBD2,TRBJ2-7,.,CSAREREYEQYF,TGCAGTGCTAGGGAGCGGGAGTACGAGCAGTACTTC
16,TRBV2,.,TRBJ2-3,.,CASSETRAHDGDTQYF,TGTGCCAGCAGTGAAACCCGGGCCCACGATGGGGATACGCAGTATTTT
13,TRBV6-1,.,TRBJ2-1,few,CASSGLGGNEQFF,TGTGCCAGCAGCGGGCTAGGGGGCAATGAGCAGTTCTTC
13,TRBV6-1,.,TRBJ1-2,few,CASSPDSFYGYTF,TGTGCCAGCAGTCCAGACAGCTTCTATGGCTACACCTTC
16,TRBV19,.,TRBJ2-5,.,CASSIRFRRAQETQYF,TGTGCCAGTAGTATTAGGTTTCGACGGGCCCAAGAGACCCAGTACTTC
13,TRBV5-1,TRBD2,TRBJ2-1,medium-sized,CASSRDGGDEQFF,TGCGCCAGCTCTAGGGATGGGGGGGATGAGCAGTTCTTC
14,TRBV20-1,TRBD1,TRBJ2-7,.,CSAASDREIYEQYF,TGCAGTGCTGCTTCTGACAGGGAGATCTACGAGCAGTACTTC
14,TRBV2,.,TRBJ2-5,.,CASSEGVQQETQYF,TGTGCCAGCAGTGAGGGGGTACAGCAAGAGACCCAGTACTTC
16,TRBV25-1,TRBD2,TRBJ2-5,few,CASSLFQRGGQETQYF,TGTGCCAGCAGCTTGTTCCAGCGGGGGGGCCAAGAGACCCAGTACTTC
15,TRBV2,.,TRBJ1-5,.,CASSAGVVGNQPQHF,TGTGCCAGCAGTGCAGGGGTGGTCGGCAATCAGCCCCAGCATTTT
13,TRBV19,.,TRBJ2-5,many,CASSRVVAETQYF,TGTGCCAGTAGCAGGGTAGTTGCGGAGACCCAGTACTTC
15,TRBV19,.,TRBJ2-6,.,CASSRGHSGANVLTF,TGTGCCAGTAGTAGGGGACACTCTGGGGCCAACGTCCTGACTTTC
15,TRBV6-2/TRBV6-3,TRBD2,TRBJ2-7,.,CASSYGGSASYEQYF,TGTGCCAGCAGTTACGGCGGGAGTGCCTCCTACGAGCAGTACTTC
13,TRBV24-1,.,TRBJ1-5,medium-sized,CATSDSPNQPQHF,TGTGCCACCAGTGATTCTCCTAATCAGCCCCAGCATTTT
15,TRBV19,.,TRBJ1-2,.,CASSMQGRGDYGYTF,TGTGCCAGTAGTATGCAGGGCAGGGGAGACTATGGCTACACCTTC
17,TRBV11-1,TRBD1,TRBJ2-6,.,CASSSGQGSSGANVLTF,TGTGCCAGCAGCTCCGGACAGGGAAGCTCTGGGGCCAACGTCCTGACTTTC
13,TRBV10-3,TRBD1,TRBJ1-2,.,CAIRGDRVRGYTF,TGTGCCATCAGGGGGGACAGGGTACGTGGCTACACCTTC
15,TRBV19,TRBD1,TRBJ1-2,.,CASSPGDRGPYGYTF,TGTGCCAGTAGCCCGGGGGACAGGGGGCCTTATGGCTACACCTTC
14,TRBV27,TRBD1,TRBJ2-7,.,CASSFQGAAYEQYF,TGTGCCAGCAGTTTCCAGGGGGCAGCCTACGAGCAGTACTTC
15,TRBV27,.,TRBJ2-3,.,CASSLRAGFTDTQYF,TGTGCCAGCAGTTTACGGGCCGGGTTCACAGATACGCAGTATTTT
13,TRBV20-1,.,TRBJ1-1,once,CSARGGRNTEAFF,TGCAGTGCTCGTGGAGGGAGGAACACTGAAGCTTTCTTT
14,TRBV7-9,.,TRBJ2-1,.,CASILGDRTGGQFF,TGTGCCAGCATCTTAGGAGATCGGACCGGAGGGCAGTTCTTC
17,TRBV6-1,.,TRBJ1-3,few,CASMRVSNSGSGNTIYF,TGTGCCAGCATGAGAGTCAGCAACTCCGGCTCTGGAAACACCATATATTTT
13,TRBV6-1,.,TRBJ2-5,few,CASSESDGETQYF,TGTGCCAGCAGTGAATCGGACGGAGAGACCCAGTACTTC